This T cell receptor (beta chain) came from a study of blood T cell repertoires in COVID-19. Profiled with immunoSEQ multiplex PCR; TCRdb holds only in-frame clones, not every one. The data hold around 35,000 clones, with more than 85% observed a single time. Sequencing was carried out using peripheral blood. The clonotype comes from a human donor in a cohort sampled during active COVID-19.

This CDR3 is CASSKPGTGANVLTF. CDR3 nucleotide sequence: TGTGCCAGCAGTAAACCAGGGACTGGGGCCAACGTCCTGACTTTC. The chain uses TRBV6-2 or TRBV6-3 and TRBJ2-6; the D gene is possibly TRBD1 (5 bases). Trimming took off 5 bases at V and 2 bases at J, with 10 bases between the two ends. The germline CDR1 and CDR2 sequences are MNHEY and SVGEGT. The CDR3 has 15 residues.